These 28 T cell receptor beta chains came from one sample sequenced in a study of shared clonotypes between healthy human individuals. TCRdb's copy holds only in-frame clones and misses some; the assay was immunoSEQ multiplex PCR. The data contain 2 million to 2.5 million clones, around 93% of them seen just once; the ten biggest clones take up around 0.35%. Material: naive CD4+ T cells from PBMCs. Subset indicated: CD45RA+ positively selected. The origin of the receptors is a man younger than 35 in good health. Some clones in this sample may be carry-over from other donors' samples.

This chain connects TRBV11-2 to TRBJ2-1; 8 bases map to TRBD2. The CDR3 is made up of 15 amino acids. The germline CDR1 and CDR2 sequences are SGHAT and FQNNGV. The DNA of the CDR3 is TGTGCTAACAGCAGAGTAGCGGGATCCTACAATGAGCAGTTCTTC. Translating gives CANSRVAGSYNEQFF. The entire variable domain, with the rest obtained from reference TRBV11-2 and TRBJ2-1, is as follows: EAGVAQSPRYKIIEKRQSVAFWCNPISGHATLYWYQQILGQGPKLLIQFQNNGVVDDSQLPKDRFSAERLKGVDSTLKIQPAKLEDSAVYLCANSRVAGSYNEQFFGPGTRLTVL.

This rearrangement joins TRBV19 to TRBJ2-5; the D is unclear. Germline CDR1 is LNHDA and CDR2 is SQIVND (reference sequence). Trimming took off 3 bases at V and 5 bases at J, with 13 bases between the two ends. This CDR3 region has 14 residues. The CDR3 DNA reads as TGTGCCAGTAGTATCGCTTCGGTGAGGGAGACCCAGTACTTC. The encoded protein is CASSIASVRETQYF.

The genes are TRBV30 and TRBJ2-7; 7 bases match TRBD2. This CDR3 comprises 15 residues. The germline V gene encodes CDR1 GTSNPN and CDR2 SVGIG (reference sequence). V dropped 1 base and J dropped 4; count of bases not matched to a gene: 10. CDR3 loop: CAWSGWGGSGYEQYF. CDR3 DNA sequence: TGTGCCTGGAGTGGGTGGGGCGGGAGTGGGTACGAGCAGTACTTC.

This clone was seen once. The rearrangement links TRBV2 to TRBJ2-7, with 9 nucleotides matching TRBD2. The V gene's germline CDR1 is SNHLY and CDR2 FYNNEI. V was clipped by 10 bases and J by 7 bases; unmatched bases: 11. CDR3 size: 13 residues. The CDR3 sequence: CATAIAGVGEQYF. The DNA of the CDR3 is TGTGCCACCGCGATAGCGGGAGTGGGAGAGCAGTACTTC.

V and J are TRBV7-2 and TRBJ1-2; D is possibly TRBD1 (5 bases). There are 13 residues in the CDR3. Germline assignment: CDR1 SGHTA and CDR2 FQGNSA. V gave up 5 bases and J gave up 8 bases, with 15 bases separating them. The CDR3 loop is CASSRSQGRGYTF. CDR3 DNA sequence: TGTGCCAGCAGCCGTTCGCAGGGTCGGGGCTACACCTTC.

This rearrangement joins TRBV18 to TRBJ2-1; D remains ambiguous. Trimming removed 1 base at V and 3 bases at J, with 19 bases between. Germline assignment: CDR1 KGHSH and CDR2 LQKENI. CDR3 length: 18 residues. Here the CDR3 DNA reads TGTGCCAGCTCACCACGTTCCGAGGCCCAGTTTGACTACAATGAGCAGTTCTTC. Encoded protein: CASSPRSEAQFDYNEQFF.

The V and J genes are TRBV30 and TRBJ2-1; a weak D match, TRBD2 (5 bases). Per germline, CDR1 GTSNPN and CDR2 SVGIG (reference sequence). The V and J ends lost 2 bases and 8 bases respectively, with 13 bases between them. This CDR3 comprises 13 residues. In DNA form, the CDR3 reads TGTGCCTGGAGTAGAAATGCCGGGGATGAGCAGTTCTTC. It translates to CAWSRNAGDEQFF.

The rearrangement links TRBV19 to TRBJ2-2; possible D gene TRBD2, 7 bases. Germline values: CDR1 LNHDA, CDR2 SQIVND (reference sequence). Trimming took off 4 bases at V and 5 bases at J, with 14 bases between the two ends. The length of the CDR3 is 15 residues. As DNA, the CDR3 is TGTGCCAGTAGTACTGGCAGGGGAGGGACCGGGGAGCTGTTTTTT. Its protein is CASSTGRGGTGELFF.

J is TRBJ2-7 and V is TRBV7-2; no firm D call. V lost 4 bases and J 0 bases, leaving 13 bases between the germline ends. The CDR3 is 15 amino acids. CDR1 and CDR2 from the germline V gene are SGHTA and FQGNSA. The CDR3 region has the DNA TGTGCCAGCAGCTCCCGTCAAGTGAGCTCCTACGAGCAGTACTTC. Translating gives CASSSRQVSSYEQYF.

This rearrangement joins TRBV19 to TRBJ1-1; D call uncertain. In germline, CDR1 is LNHDA, CDR2 SQIVND (reference sequence). The CDR3 length is 10 residues. V shed 8 bases and J shed 6 bases, with 7 bases lying between them. DNA of the CDR3: TGTGCCAGTGGCCTAGCTGAAGCTTTCTTT. It specifies CASGLAEAFF.

The V and J genes are TRBV25-1 and TRBJ1-2; D unresolved. This CDR3 is 11 amino acids long. Germline CDR1 reads MGHDK; CDR2 reads SYGVNS. The V end was cut by 5 bases, the J end by 5 bases, with 6 bases between. Here the CDR3 reads CASSTLYGYTF. CDR3 coding DNA: TGTGCCAGCAGTACTTTGTATGGCTACACCTTC.

The V and J genes are TRBV28 and TRBJ2-7; D may be TRBD2 (6 bases). The germline gives CDR1 MDHEN, CDR2 SYDVKM. V was clipped by 7 bases and J by 1 base, with 14 bases between them. The CDR3 has 14 amino acids. DNA of the CDR3: TGTGCCAGCAAGGGCGCGGGATCTTCCTACGAGCAGTACTTC. Residues: CASKGAGSSYEQYF.

The chain has TRBV28 and TRBJ1-5, with TRBD1 identical over 7 bases. This CDR3 is 19 amino acids long. Losses at the gene ends were 6 bases for V and 2 bases for J; bases not matched to a gene: 19. In germline, CDR1 is MDHEN, CDR2 SYDVKM. This CDR3 reads CASRDRAMTGRVGNQPQHF. In DNA form, the CDR3 reads TGTGCCAGCAGAGACAGGGCGATGACAGGGAGGGTGGGCAATCAGCCCCAGCATTTT.

The chain is built from TRBV28 and TRBJ2-7; a weak D match, TRBD2 (6 bases). The CDR3 loop spans 16 amino acids. Trimming removed 6 bases from V and 3 bases from J, with 21 bases in between. CDR1 and CDR2 (germline): MDHEN, SYDVKM. The CDR3: CASSGTSGGWNYEQYF. The CDR3 DNA follows: TGTGCCAGCAGCGGAACATCCGGGGGATGGAACTACGAGCAGTACTTC.

This chain connects TRBV11-3 to TRBJ2-1, with TRBD1 identical over 11 bases. Germline loops: CDR1 SGHNT, CDR2 YENEEA. The CDR3 consists of 16 residues. Germline trimming cut 5 bases from V and 6 bases from J; bases unmatched to any gene: 9. DNA for the CDR3: TGTGCCAGCAGCCCACTCGGGACAGGGGGTTTCAATGAGCAGTTCTTC. It specifies CASSPLGTGGFNEQFF.

The J gene is TRBJ1-3, the V gene TRBV7-2, with a tentative D call TRBD1 (5 bases). The ends were cut back, 2 bases at V and 3 bases at J, with 8 bases in the middle. CDR1 is SGHTA and CDR2 is FQGNSA in the germline V gene. The CDR3 loop spans 14 amino acids. CDR3 in amino acids: CASSLSGLGNTIYF. The CDR3 nucleotides read TGTGCCAGCAGCTTATCAGGGCTTGGAAACACCATATATTTT.

CDR3 bases: TGTGCCAGCAGCCAAGAAGCGGGAGGCTCCTACGAGCAGTACTTC. This codes for CASSQEAGGSYEQYF. The chain joins TRBV4-2 to TRBJ2-7; 9 bases agree with TRBD2. The CDR3 is made up of 15 amino acids. Germline V gene lookup returns CDR1 LGHNA and CDR2 YNFKEQ. Unmatched junction bases numbered 0, after V lost 0 bases and J lost 0 bases.

This chain connects TRBV4-2 to TRBJ2-1; TRBD1 or TRBD2 may be the D gene (5 bases each). From germline, CDR1 is LGHNA and CDR2 YNFKEQ. CDR3 length: 16 residues. V lost 0 bases, J lost 7 bases, and 16 bases lay in between. CDR3 sequence (DNA): TGTGCCAGCAGCCAAGACCGGGACGCCCGTTTTAATGAGCAGTTCTTC. Its protein product is CASSQDRDARFNEQFF.

V is TRBV15 and J is TRBJ2-5; TRBD1 is a possible D gene (5 bases). Germline CDR1 LNHNV, CDR2 YYDKDF (reference sequence). V was pared by 0 bases and J by 7 bases, with 15 bases between. The CDR3 length is 15 residues. The CDR3 loop reads CATSRDRDSQRTQYF. The DNA of the CDR3 is TGTGCCACCAGCAGAGATCGCGACAGCCAAAGGACCCAGTACTTC.

The chain joins TRBV5-1 to TRBJ2-7; D possibly corresponds to TRBD1 (6 bases). Germline V gene lookup returns CDR1 SGHRS and CDR2 YFSETQ. This CDR3 region has 15 residues. V gave up 3 bases and J gave up 2 bases, with 15 bases separating them. Written as DNA, the CDR3 is TGCGCCAGCAGCTGGGCCTTGACAGGTCCCTACGAGCAGTACTTC. It codes for CASSWALTGPYEQYF.

The rearrangement uses TRBV18 and TRBJ2-7; possible D gene TRBD2, 6 bases. Trimming removed 3 bases at V and 3 bases at J, with 12 bases between. The CDR3 has 14 residues. Germline lookup yields CDR1 KGHSH and CDR2 LQKENI. CDR3 region: CASSPLAAYYEQYF. The CDR3 DNA reads TGTGCCAGCTCACCGTTAGCGGCTTACTACGAGCAGTACTTC. Variable domain in full (rest from reference TRBV18 and TRBJ2-7): NAGVMQNPRHLVRRRGQEARLRCSPMKGHSHVYWYRQLPEEGLKFMVYLQKENIIDESGMPKERFSAEFPKEGPSILRIQQVVRGDSAAYFCASSPLAAYYEQYFGPGTRLTVT.

As for this clone: The junction differs from germline at one of its ends, possibly a read error. The genes are TRBV7-2 and TRBJ1-2, with 10 nucleotides matching TRBD1. Germline loops: CDR1 SGHTA, CDR2 FQGNSA. This CDR3 comprises 13 residues. CDR3 amino acids: CASSSGTGAPGSF. In DNA, the CDR3 is TGTGCCAGCAGCTCCGGGACAGGGGCCCCAGGATCCTTC.

Only a few counts were recorded for this clone. Other nucleotide sequences from this sample produce the same CDR3. The V and J genes are TRBV9 and TRBJ2-1, with D perhaps TRBD2 (5 bases). CDR1 is SGDLS, CDR2 YYNGEE, per germline. The CDR3 extends over 15 amino acids. The V end was cut by 1 base, the J end by 0 bases, with 8 bases between. CDR3 sequence (DNA): TGTGCCAGCAGCGTAAGCGGAAGCTCCTACAATGAGCAGTTCTTC. It encodes CASSVSGSSYNEQFF. Based on the CDR3 plus reference TRBV9 and TRBJ2-1, the full variable domain is DSGVTQTPKHLITATGQRVTLRCSPRSGDLSVYWYQQSLDQGLQFLIQYYNGEERAKGNILERFSAQQFPDLHSELNLSSLELGDSALYFCASSVSGSSYNEQFFGPGTRLTVL.

The gene calls are TRBV18 and TRBJ1-4; the D gene is possibly TRBD1 (5 bases). The germline gives CDR1 KGHSH, CDR2 LQKENI. V was cut by 6 bases and J by 3 bases, with 14 bases left in between. The CDR3 spans 15 residues. For the CDR3, the DNA is TGTGCCAGCTCCCCCTATACGGGACCTAATGAAAAACTGTTTTTT. It encodes CASSPYTGPNEKLFF.

This rearrangement joins TRBV28 to TRBJ2-7; D unclear. The germline V gene has CDR1 MDHEN and CDR2 SYDVKM. The CDR3 contains 14 residues. Between the trimmed V and J ends, which lost 4 bases and 2 bases, there was a span of 12 bases. CDR3 amino acids: CASSSPGAPYEQYF. Written as DNA, the CDR3 is TGTGCCAGCAGTTCCCCCGGAGCCCCCTACGAGCAGTACTTC.

V gene TRBV27 combines with J gene TRBJ2-5; 7 bases line up with TRBD2. The length of the CDR3 is 16 residues. Germline V gene sequence: CDR1 MNHEY, CDR2 SMNVEV (reference sequence). With V trimmed by 0 bases and J by 3 bases, 7 bases remained unmatched. The CDR3: CASSLSFAAGEETQYF. In nucleotides, the CDR3 is TGTGCCAGCAGTTTATCTTTTGCGGCGGGAGAAGAGACCCAGTACTTC.

V usage is TRBV6-9 and J usage is TRBJ2-1; no definite D call. V dropped 0 bases and J dropped 3 bases, with 12 bases sitting between them. Germline V gene sequence: CDR1 MNHGY, CDR2 SVAAGI. The CDR3 is 16 residues long. CDR3 sequence (DNA): TGTGCCAGCAGTTATTCCCTAGGCCGACTCTACAATGAGCAGTTCTTC. Its protein product is CASSYSLGRLYNEQFF.

J is TRBJ1-5 and V is TRBV5-4, with D hard to call. The CDR3 is made up of 16 amino acids. V dropped 1 base and J dropped 0 bases, with 11 bases sitting between them. CDR1 and CDR2 from the germline V gene are SGHNT and YYREEE (reference sequence). The CDR3 loop reads CASSLSPIYSNQPQHF. For the CDR3, the DNA is TGTGCCAGCAGCTTGTCGCCTATTTATAGCAATCAGCCCCAGCATTTT.